This TCR beta chain is drawn from a study of Graves' ophthalmopathy and Graves' hyperthyroidism. For repertoire sequencing, the TCR beta CDR3 regions were amplified from RNA transcripts. Amplification began with first-round RT-PCR using HTBI primers, then second-round multiplex PCR was performed. A single record per CDR3 protein comes from TCRdb applying MiXCR to the multiplex PCR reads. The sample contains about 590,000 distinct CDR3 sequences, less than 45% of which appear only once. This clonotype came up many times. V dropped 1 base and J dropped 1 base, with 20 bases sitting between them. The germline V gene encodes CDR1 SGHRS and CDR2 YFSETQ. The CDR3 runs 18 residues.

This clonotype was sampled from an adult man with Graves' hyperthyroidism. The sample taken for sequencing was peripheral blood or thyroid tissue (not recorded which). The V call is TRBV5-1, the J call TRBJ1-1, with TRBD1 as a possible D gene (6 bases). CDR3 in DNA: TGCGCCAGCAGCTTGATGGAGCTGGGGGCGTCGGGGAACACTGAAGCTTTCTTT. Its translation: CASSLMELGASGNTEAFF.